The 21 T cell receptor beta chains reported below all come from one sample, sequenced in a study of blood T cell repertoires in COVID-19. TCRdb keeps only in-frame clones here, not all; method: immunoSEQ multiplex PCR. The sample carries over 200,000 clones, 84% recorded once. The sample comprised peripheral blood. The receptors were sampled from a woman aged 45-59 years with active or convalescent COVID-19.

This clone was counted a single time. The rearrangement links TRBV6-1 to TRBJ2-2; D possibly corresponds to TRBD1 (5 bases). Germline CDR1 is MNHNS and CDR2 is SASEGT. With 2 bases removed from V and 3 bases from J, the gap between germline ends came to 10 bases. There are 15 residues in the CDR3. CDR3 protein: CASSERLGDTGELFF. Written as DNA, the CDR3 is TGTGCCAGCAGTGAAAGGCTAGGGGACACCGGGGAGCTGTTTTTT.

The genes are TRBV4-2 and TRBJ2-2, with 9 bases that match TRBD2. CDR1 LGHNA and CDR2 YNFKEQ come from the germline V gene. This CDR3 spans 19 amino acids. The V segment lost 4 bases and the J segment 5 bases; nucleotides outside the gene matches: 17. The CDR3 nucleotides read TGTGCCAGCAGCCGAGTTGTAGGAGCTAGCGGGAAGGGGACCGGGGAGCTGTTTTTT. Translated, it gives CASSRVVGASGKGTGELFF.

This chain links TRBV27 with TRBJ1-3; D is perhaps TRBD1 (6 bases). The V gene lost 0 bases and the J gene lost 0 bases, with 15 bases spanning the gap. Looked up from germline, CDR1 is MNHEY and CDR2 is SMNVEV (reference sequence). This CDR3 contains 18 residues. The CDR3 DNA reads as TGTGCCAGCAGTTTATCGGGGACACTGCTGAGCTCTGGAAACACCATATATTTT. Translating it yields CASSLSGTLLSSGNTIYF.

The rearrangement joins TRBV2 to TRBJ1-1, with a tentative D call TRBD1 (5 bases). The CDR3 loop spans 15 amino acids. V was trimmed by 1 base and J by 4 bases, leaving 13 bases between them. Germline V gene data show CDR1 as SNHLY and CDR2 as FYNNEI. The CDR3 loop reads CASSEGRASITEAFF. The CDR3 DNA reads as TGTGCCAGCAGTGAAGGCAGGGCGAGCATCACTGAAGCTTTCTTT.

This clone has at least ten counts. The chain joins TRBV5-1 to TRBJ1-5; 9 bases agree with TRBD1. Germline loops: CDR1 SGHRS, CDR2 YFSETQ. Unmatched junction bases numbered 9, after V lost 5 bases and J lost 6 bases. This CDR3 contains 15 residues. The CDR3 sequence: CASSSGDREAQPQHF. CDR3 nucleotides: TGCGCCAGCAGTTCTGGGGACAGGGAAGCTCAGCCCCAGCATTTT.

This rearrangement joins TRBV5-1 to TRBJ2-3, with 7 bases fitting TRBD1. This CDR3 has 14 residues. With V trimmed by 6 bases and J by 0 bases, 4 bases remained unmatched. Looked up from germline, CDR1 is SGHRS and CDR2 is YFSETQ. In DNA, the CDR3 is TGCGCCAGCACCGGGGACAGAAGCACAGATACGCAGTATTTT. It yields the protein CASTGDRSTDTQYF.

This clone showed up just a few times. The rearrangement links TRBV2 to TRBJ1-5, with D possibly TRBD1 on 5 matching bases. There are 14 residues in the CDR3. Germline V gene sequence: CDR1 SNHLY, CDR2 FYNNEI. V was pared by 7 bases and J by 0 bases, with 10 bases between. The CDR3 region is CASKTQGSNQPQHF. DNA for the CDR3: TGTGCCAGCAAAACCCAGGGTAGCAATCAGCCCCAGCATTTT.

The chain's CDR3 is CSAPRGGELFF. The CDR3, as DNA: TGCAGTGCTCCCAGGGGAGGGGAGCTGTTTTTT. The rearrangement uses TRBV20-1 and TRBJ2-2, with a weak D call TRBD1 (6 bases). The CDR3 is 11 residues long. Deletions cut 5 bases from V and 8 bases from J, with 9 bases between. CDR1 is DFQATT, CDR2 SNEGSKA, per germline (reference sequence).

The CDR3 DNA is TGTGCCATCAGTACATCGGTGAGGGTAAGCGCCGGGGAGCTGTTTTTT. As protein: CAISTSVRVSAGELFF. The V call is TRBV10-3, the J call TRBJ2-2; the D gene is possibly TRBD2 (5 bases). The CDR3 extends over 16 amino acids. V lost 5 bases and J lost 6, with 19 bases in between. CDR1 and CDR2 (germline): ENHRY, SYGVKD.

CDR3 coding DNA: TGTGCCAGCAGTTTAAGGGAGCGAGATACGCAGTATTTT. Its protein is CASSLRERDTQYF. This sequence joins TRBV12-3 or TRBV12-4 and TRBJ2-3; TRBD2 might be the D (5 bases). The CDR3 is made up of 13 amino acids. V dropped 2 bases and J dropped 5 bases, with 8 bases sitting between them.

To note about this clone: One end of the junction fails to match germline, which may point to a read error. The chain links TRBV28 to TRBJ2-6, with D possibly being TRBD1 (6 bases). The CDR3 length is 13 residues. Germline-derived CDR1 and CDR2 are MDHEN and SYDVKM. The CDR3 sequence is CASSLEGVNVLTF. The CDR3 DNA reads TGTGCCAGCAGTTTAGAGGGGGTCAACGTCCTGACTTTC.

V is TRBV29-1 and J is TRBJ1-2; 8 nucleotides align to TRBD1. The junction had 12 bases not matched to a gene; V was cut back by 4 bases and J by 2 bases. CDR1 is SQVTM and CDR2 is ANQGSEA in the germline V gene. The CDR3 has 16 residues. The CDR3 loop is CSVGGRGPNFNYGYTF. The CDR3 DNA follows: TGCAGCGTTGGAGGCAGGGGGCCCAATTTCAACTATGGCTACACCTTC. The variable domain in full, with the rest retrieved from reference TRBV29-1 and TRBJ1-2, is SAVISQKPSRDICQRGTSLTIQCQVDSQVTMMFWYRQQPGQSLTLIATANQGSEATYESGFVIDKFPISRPNLTFSTLTVSNMSPEDSSIYLCSVGGRGPNFNYGYTFGSGTRLTVV.

Only a few counts were recorded for this clone. The V gene is TRBV5-1, the J gene TRBJ1-1, with TRBD1 as a possible D gene (5 bases). The CDR3 is 13 residues long. Trimming took off 1 base at V and 5 bases at J, with 9 bases between the two ends. Germline CDR1 SGHRS, CDR2 YFSETQ. The CDR3 DNA reads as TGCGCCAGCAGCTTGCAGGGTCAGACTGAAGCTTTCTTT. Amino acids: CASSLQGQTEAFF. The full variable domain, rest sourced from reference TRBV5-1 and TRBJ1-1, is KAGVTQTPRYLIKTRGQQVTLSCSPISGHRSVSWYQQTPGQGLQFLFEYFSETQRNKGNFPGRFSGRQFSNSRSEMNVSTLELGDSALYLCASSLQGQTEAFFGQGTRLTVV.

The V gene is TRBV30, the J gene TRBJ2-1; unclear D gene. V lost 5 bases to trimming and J lost 9 bases, with 14 bases between them. CDR1 GTSNPN and CDR2 SVGIG come from the germline V gene (reference sequence). This CDR3 has 12 residues. The CDR3 is CAWEEQFGEQFF. In nucleotides, the CDR3 is TGTGCCTGGGAGGAACAGTTTGGTGAGCAGTTCTTC.

The gene calls are TRBV3-1 (or the pseudogene TRBV3-2) and TRBJ1-2; D uncertain. V gave up 3 bases and J gave up 2 bases, with 13 bases separating them. This CDR3 is 15 amino acids long. The germline gives CDR1 LGHDT, CDR2 YNNKEL (reference sequence). The CDR3 DNA reads as TGTGCCAGCAGCCAGTTCATGGGAGTCAACTATGGCTACACCTTC. Protein product: CASSQFMGVNYGYTF.

J is TRBJ2-2 and V is TRBV3-1 (or the pseudogene TRBV3-2); 7 positions agree with TRBD2. There are 16 residues in the CDR3. With V trimmed by 4 bases and J by 4 bases, 9 bases remained unmatched. The V gene's germline CDR1 is LGHDT and CDR2 YNNKEL (reference sequence). The CDR3 here is CASSRSSSGTTGELFF. The CDR3 DNA reads as TGTGCCAGCAGCCGCTCTTCAAGCGGGACCACCGGGGAGCTGTTTTTT.

This chain uses TRBV7-8 with TRBJ1-5; tentatively, D is TRBD1 (5 bases). Germline V gene sequence: CDR1 SGHVS, CDR2 FQNEAQ. Trimming left V 8 bases short and J 6 bases short, with 26 bases between. The CDR3 sequence is 17 residues long. CDR3 amino acids: CASDLIGDSSFGQPQHF. The CDR3 DNA follows: TGTGCCAGCGACCTTATAGGGGATAGTAGCTTTGGTCAGCCCCAGCATTTT.

This clone was found a few times. The CDR3 sequence is CASSSSRGGKNTEAFF. In nucleotides, the CDR3 is TGTGCCAGCAGCTCCTCAAGGGGGGGGAAGAACACTGAAGCTTTCTTT. The chain carries TRBV7-8 and TRBJ1-1; D is perhaps TRBD1 (6 bases). In germline, CDR1 is SGHVS, CDR2 FQNEAQ. This CDR3 has 16 amino acids. Trimming pared 4 bases from V and 1 base from J, leaving 16 bases between.

The chain uses TRBV28 and TRBJ1-4; no clear D gene. Germline V CDR1 and CDR2: MDHEN, SYDVKM. The CDR3 sequence is 12 residues long. V lost 5 bases and J 8 bases, leaving 9 bases between the germline ends. The DNA of the CDR3 is TGTGCCAGCAGTAACAGACGGGAAAAACTGTTTTTT. This translates into CASSNRREKLFF. The complete variable domain, with remaining parts taken from reference TRBV28 and TRBJ1-4, reads DVKVTQSSRYLVKRTGEKVFLECVQDMDHENMFWYRQDPGLGLRLIYFSYDVKMKEKGDIPEGYSVSREKKERFSLILESASTNQTSMYLCASSNRREKLFFGSGTQLSVL.

This chain uses TRBV3-1 (or the pseudogene TRBV3-2) with TRBJ1-2; D possibly corresponds to TRBD1 (5 bases). Germline V gene lookup returns CDR1 LGHDT and CDR2 YNNKEL (reference sequence). Trimming shortened V by 6 bases and J by 8 bases, and 13 bases separated the two germline ends. The length of the CDR3 is 12 residues. The DNA of the CDR3 is TGTGCCAGCAGTCGTCTGGGGCGAGGCTACACCTTC. Amino acids: CASSRLGRGYTF.

V gene TRBV19 combines with J gene TRBJ1-5; weak D call: TRBD1 (6 bases). The CDR3 sequence is 15 residues long. CDR1 is LNHDA and CDR2 is SQIVND in the germline V gene (reference sequence). The CDR3 loop is CATTRQGNSNQPQHF. The CDR3 coding sequence is TGTGCTACAACCAGGCAGGGGAATAGCAATCAGCCCCAGCATTTT.